Below are 11 T cell receptor beta chains sequenced from a single sample in a study of blood T cells in healthy people across ages. The second PCR ran about 6 to 12 cycles with a sample-barcoded 5' primer and J-beta primers. TCRdb independently ran MiXCR on the 5' RACE reads; one entry per CDR3 protein. In the table there are about 970,000 distinct CDR3 sequences, approximately 50% of which are singletons. The material sequenced was blood. Every receptor here comes from an older woman in good health.

This clonotype was detected a few times. This chain links TRBV4-3 with TRBJ2-7; 9 bases line up with TRBD2. J gave up 4 bases and V 1 base, and 11 bases lay outside the gene matches. Germline assignment: CDR1 LGHNA and CDR2 YSLEER. The CDR3 covers 17 residues. CDR3 in DNA: TGCGCCAGCAGCCAAGTTTACGGTAGCGGGAGTCTGTACGAGCAGTACTTC. As protein: CASSQVYGSGSLYEQYF.

V and J are TRBV6-2 or TRBV6-3 and TRBJ2-5, with a weak D call TRBD2 (6 bases). CDR3 size: 14 residues. In germline, CDR1 is MNHEY, CDR2 SVGEGT. Trimming removed 5 bases from V and 4 bases from J, with 14 bases in between. CDR3 sequence (DNA): TGTGCCAGCAGTCTACGGGAGTTTGGAGAGACCCAGTACTTC. Translated: CASSLREFGETQYF.

This clonotype occurred a few times. This chain connects TRBV13 to TRBJ1-1, with D possibly being TRBD1 (5 bases). The germline gives CDR1 PRHDT, CDR2 FYEKMQ (reference sequence). Trimming took off 3 bases at V and 3 bases at J, with 17 bases between the two ends. This CDR3 has 16 amino acids. The CDR3 loop is CASSLEGLFGYTEAFF. The CDR3 region has the DNA TGTGCCAGCAGCTTGGAGGGGCTCTTTGGGTACACTGAAGCTTTCTTT.

J is TRBJ2-1 and V is TRBV9; D is uncertain. Germline assignment: CDR1 SGDLS and CDR2 YYNGEE. The germline V and J ends were trimmed by 0 bases and 8 bases, with 12 bases remaining between them. The CDR3 extends over 14 amino acids. CDR3 nucleotide sequence: TGTGCCAGCAGCGTAGCCCCTTTATCGGATGAGCAGTTCTTC. Amino acids: CASSVAPLSDEQFF. The whole variable domain, remainder taken from reference TRBV9 and TRBJ2-1, is DSGVTQTPKHLITATGQRVTLRCSPRSGDLSVYWYQQSLDQGLQFLIQYYNGEERAKGNILERFSAQQFPDLHSELNLSSLELGDSALYFCASSVAPLSDEQFFGPGTRLTVL.

This sequence joins TRBV7-6 and TRBJ1-1; D call uncertain. V was cut by 5 bases and J by 0 bases, with 10 bases left in between. This CDR3 spans 14 amino acids. From germline, CDR1 is SGHVS and CDR2 FNYEAQ. CDR3: CASSDVGLNTEAFF. CDR3 sequence (DNA): TGTGCCAGCAGCGACGTTGGGTTGAACACTGAAGCTTTCTTT.

This clonotype was seen more than once but under ten times. The rearrangement links TRBV6-5 to TRBJ1-2, with TRBD1 identical over 11 bases. The CDR3 covers 15 residues. The ends lost 0 bases at V and 7 bases at J; junction bases unmatched: 4. CDR1 is MNHEY, CDR2 SVGAGI, per germline. CDR3 coding DNA: TGTGCCAGCAGTTACTCCGGGACAGGGGGTAGTGGCTACACCTTC. Residues: CASSYSGTGGSGYTF.

The chain combines TRBV30 with TRBJ2-2; D call uncertain. CDR3 length: 13 amino acids. CDR1 and CDR2 from the germline V gene are GTSNPN and SVGIG (reference sequence). Between the trimmed V and J ends, which lost 3 bases and 7 bases, there was a span of 12 bases. In DNA, the CDR3 is TGTGCCTGGAGCTTGGGTAGTGGCGGGGAGCTGTTTTTT. Its protein product is CAWSLGSGGELFF.

The chain combines TRBV28 with TRBJ2-1; D unclear. The CDR3 loop spans 19 amino acids. The V end was cut by 4 bases, the J end by 8 bases, with 30 bases between. CDR1 is MDHEN, CDR2 SYDVKM, per germline. CDR3 in DNA: TGTGCCAGCAGTTCGTCGGAACCGGGCATACAACCTGTAACCTATGAGCAGTTCTTC. Translating it yields CASSSSEPGIQPVTYEQFF.

This clonotype came up a few times. V usage is TRBV28 and J usage is TRBJ2-7, with TRBD1 as a possible D gene (5 bases). Trimming stripped 4 bases from V and 2 bases from J, with 21 bases between. This CDR3 spans 17 amino acids. Per the germline V gene, CDR1 is MDHEN and CDR2 is SYDVKM. CDR3 sequence reads: CASSSTYVSGLTYEQYF. Here the CDR3 DNA reads TGTGCCAGCAGTTCAACCTATGTCTCAGGGCTCACCTACGAGCAGTACTTC.

This clonotype appeared a single time. The genes are TRBV23-1 and TRBJ2-1; D is possibly TRBD2 (6 bases). TRBV23-1 is marked as an open reading frame, function uncertain. V was pared by 3 bases and J by 3 bases, with 24 bases between. The CDR3 runs to 19 residues. CDR3 DNA: TGCGCCAGCAGTCATTATGCCATTTCCTATCCGCGGGACTACAATGAGCAGTTCTTC. This codes for CASSHYAISYPRDYNEQFF.

The V gene is TRBV7-2, the J gene TRBJ2-3; the match to TRBD2 covers 9 bases. The CDR3 length is 17 residues. Germline lookup yields CDR1 SGHTA and CDR2 FQGNSA. V trimming: 6 bases; J trimming: 2 bases; junction bases outside the gene matches: 12. The CDR3 reads CASSKYLTSGSTDTQYF. The CDR3 bases are TGTGCCAGCAGTAAATATCTGACTAGCGGCTCCACAGATACGCAGTATTTT.